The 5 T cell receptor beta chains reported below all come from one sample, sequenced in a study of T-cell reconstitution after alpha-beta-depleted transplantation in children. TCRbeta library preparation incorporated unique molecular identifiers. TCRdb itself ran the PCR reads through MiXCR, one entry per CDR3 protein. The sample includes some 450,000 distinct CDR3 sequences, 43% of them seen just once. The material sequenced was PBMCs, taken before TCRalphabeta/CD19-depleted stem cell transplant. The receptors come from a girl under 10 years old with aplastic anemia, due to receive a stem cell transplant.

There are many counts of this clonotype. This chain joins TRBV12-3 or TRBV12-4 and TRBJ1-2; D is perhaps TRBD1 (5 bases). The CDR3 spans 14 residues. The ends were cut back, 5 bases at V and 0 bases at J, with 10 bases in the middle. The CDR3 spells CASSPGTANYGYTF. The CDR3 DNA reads TGTGCCAGCAGTCCCGGGACGGCTAACTATGGCTACACCTTC.

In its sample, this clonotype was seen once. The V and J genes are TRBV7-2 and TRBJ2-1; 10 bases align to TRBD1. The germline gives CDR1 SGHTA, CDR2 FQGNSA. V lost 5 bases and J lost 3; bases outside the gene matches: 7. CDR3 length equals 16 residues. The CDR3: CASSGRQGALYNEQFF. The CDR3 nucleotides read TGTGCCAGCAGCGGGCGACAGGGGGCCCTCTACAATGAGCAGTTCTTC.

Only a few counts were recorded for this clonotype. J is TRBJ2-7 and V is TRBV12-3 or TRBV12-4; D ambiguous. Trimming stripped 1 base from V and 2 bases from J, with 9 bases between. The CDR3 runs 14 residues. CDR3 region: CASSLGKLTYEQYF. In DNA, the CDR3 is TGTGCCAGCAGTTTAGGCAAGCTGACCTACGAGCAGTACTTC.

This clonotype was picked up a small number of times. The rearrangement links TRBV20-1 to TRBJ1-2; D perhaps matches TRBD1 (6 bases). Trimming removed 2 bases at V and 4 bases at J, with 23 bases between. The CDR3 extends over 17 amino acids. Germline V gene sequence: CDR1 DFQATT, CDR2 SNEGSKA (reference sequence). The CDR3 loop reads CSARRPTRGRELYGYTF. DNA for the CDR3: TGCAGTGCTAGACGCCCGACCAGGGGCAGAGAGCTCTATGGCTACACCTTC.

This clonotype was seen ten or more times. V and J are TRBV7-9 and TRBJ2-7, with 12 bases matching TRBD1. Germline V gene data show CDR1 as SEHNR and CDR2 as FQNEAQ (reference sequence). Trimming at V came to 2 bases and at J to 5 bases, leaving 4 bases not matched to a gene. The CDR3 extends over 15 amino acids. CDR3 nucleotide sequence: TGTGCCAGCAGCTTATTGGGACAGGGGGCGAACGAGCAGTACTTC. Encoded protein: CASSLLGQGANEQYF.